This TCR beta chain was recovered during a study of graft-versus-host responses after intestinal transplantation. Overall study results and limits: Maximum circulating GvH clone levels tracked with early post-transplant HvG decreases.

Regarding this clone: Its target is unknown.

Here immunoSEQ multiplex PCR was the method, and the copy in TCRdb shows in-frame clones only, minus some. Among about 9,800 clones listed, more than 75% were seen once. This CDR3 is 16 amino acids long. The germline gives CDR1 LGHNT, CDR2 FRNRAP. V lost 5 bases and J lost 3; bases outside the gene matches: 12. The V gene is TRBV12-5, the J gene TRBJ1-2, with TRBD1 matching over 7 bases. This sequence originates from a human patient who received an intestinal transplant, so some T cells may come from the graft donor. The input for sequencing was PBMCs, taken approximately 46 days after intestinal transplant. CDR3 loop: CASGILRQGPDYGYTF. The DNA for the CDR3 is TGTGCTAGTGGTATACTCCGACAGGGACCCGACTATGGCTACACCTTC.